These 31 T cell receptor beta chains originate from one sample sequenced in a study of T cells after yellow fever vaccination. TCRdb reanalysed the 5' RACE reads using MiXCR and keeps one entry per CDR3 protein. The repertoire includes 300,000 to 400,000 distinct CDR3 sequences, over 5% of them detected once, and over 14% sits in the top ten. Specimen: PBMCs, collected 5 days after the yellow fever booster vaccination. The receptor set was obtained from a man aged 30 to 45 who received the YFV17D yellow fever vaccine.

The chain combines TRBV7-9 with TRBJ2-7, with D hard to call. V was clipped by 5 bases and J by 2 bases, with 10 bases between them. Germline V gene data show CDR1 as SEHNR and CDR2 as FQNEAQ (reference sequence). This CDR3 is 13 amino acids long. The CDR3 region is CASSNSPPYEQYF. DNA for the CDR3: TGTGCCAGCAGCAATAGTCCGCCCTACGAGCAGTACTTC.

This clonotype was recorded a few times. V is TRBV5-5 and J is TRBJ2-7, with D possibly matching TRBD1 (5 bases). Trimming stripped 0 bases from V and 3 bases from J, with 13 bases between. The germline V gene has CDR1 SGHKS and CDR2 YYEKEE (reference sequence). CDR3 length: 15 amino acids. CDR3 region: CASSLGAGIFYEQYF. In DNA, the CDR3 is TGTGCCAGCAGCTTGGGCGCAGGGATCTTCTACGAGCAGTACTTC.

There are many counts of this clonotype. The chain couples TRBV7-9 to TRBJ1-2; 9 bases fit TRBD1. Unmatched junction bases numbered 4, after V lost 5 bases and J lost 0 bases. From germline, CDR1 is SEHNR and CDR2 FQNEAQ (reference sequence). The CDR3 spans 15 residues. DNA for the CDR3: TGTGCCAGCAGCAAACGGACAGGGGCTAACTATGGCTACACCTTC. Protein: CASSKRTGANYGYTF. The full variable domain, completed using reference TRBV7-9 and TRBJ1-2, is DTGVSQNPRHKITKRGQNVTFRCDPISEHNRLYWYRQTLGQGPEFLTYFQNEAQLEKSRLLSDRFSAERPKGSFSTLEIQRTEQGDSAMYLCASSKRTGANYGYTFGSGTRLTVV.

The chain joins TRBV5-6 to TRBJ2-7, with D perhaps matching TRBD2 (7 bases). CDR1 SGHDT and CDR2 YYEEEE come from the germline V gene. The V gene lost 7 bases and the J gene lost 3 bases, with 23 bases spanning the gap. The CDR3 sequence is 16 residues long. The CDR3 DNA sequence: TGTGCCAGCCGTGAGGGGGGACGGGAGGCGTTCTACGAGCAGTACTTC. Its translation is CASREGGREAFYEQYF.

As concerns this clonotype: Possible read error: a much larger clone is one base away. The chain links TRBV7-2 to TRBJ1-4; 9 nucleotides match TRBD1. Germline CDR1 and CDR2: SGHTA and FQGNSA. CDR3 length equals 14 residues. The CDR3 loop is CASSPGDRVGKLLF. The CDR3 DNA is TGTGCCAGCAGCCCAGGGGACAGGGTTGGAAAACTGCTTTTT.

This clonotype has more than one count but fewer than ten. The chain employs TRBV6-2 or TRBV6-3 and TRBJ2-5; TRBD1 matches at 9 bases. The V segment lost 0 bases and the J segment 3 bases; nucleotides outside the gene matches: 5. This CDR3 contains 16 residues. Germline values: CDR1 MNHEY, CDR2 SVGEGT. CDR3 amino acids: CASSYSFGTGKETQYF. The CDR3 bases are TGTGCCAGCAGTTACTCTTTCGGGACAGGGAAAGAGACCCAGTACTTC.

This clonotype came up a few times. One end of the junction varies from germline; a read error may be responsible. The CDR3 reads CCARSITSRGINEQFF. The DNA of the CDR3 is TGCTGTGCTAGATCCATAACGAGCAGGGGCATCAATGAGCAGTTCTTC. The genes are TRBV20-1 and TRBJ2-1; D possibly corresponds to TRBD1 (6 bases). Germline loops: CDR1 DFQATT, CDR2 SNEGSKA (reference sequence). CDR3 length: 16 amino acids.

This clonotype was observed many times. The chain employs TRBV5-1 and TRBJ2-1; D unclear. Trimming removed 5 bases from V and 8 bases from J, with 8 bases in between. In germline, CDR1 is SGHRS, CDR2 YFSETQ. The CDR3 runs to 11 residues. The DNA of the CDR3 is TGCGCCAGCAGTACCTTCGATGAGCAGTTCTTC. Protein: CASSTFDEQFF.

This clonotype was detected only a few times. Here the CDR3 DNA reads TGTGCCAGCAGCACAACACTACAGGGGGTAGGTTCACCCCTCCACTTT. Translating it yields CASSTTLQGVGSPLHF. The gene calls are TRBV11-2 and TRBJ1-6, with 8 nucleotides matching TRBD1. Germline CDR1 reads SGHAT; CDR2 reads FQNNGV. V was clipped by 5 bases and J by 9 bases; unmatched bases: 12. The CDR3 is 16 residues long. Supplemented by reference TRBV11-2 and TRBJ1-6, the full variable domain reads EAGVAQSPRYKIIEKRQSVAFWCNPISGHATLYWYQQILGQGPKLLIQFQNNGVVDDSQLPKDRFSAERLKGVDSTLKIQPAKLEDSAVYLCASSTTLQGVGSPLHFGNGTRLTVT.

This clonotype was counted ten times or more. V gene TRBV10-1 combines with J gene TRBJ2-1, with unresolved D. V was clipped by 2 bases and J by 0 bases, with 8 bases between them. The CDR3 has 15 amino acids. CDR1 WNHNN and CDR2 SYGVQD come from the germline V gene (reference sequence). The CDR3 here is CASSEGSDSYNEQFF. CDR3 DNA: TGCGCCAGCAGTGAGGGGTCGGACTCCTACAATGAGCAGTTCTTC.

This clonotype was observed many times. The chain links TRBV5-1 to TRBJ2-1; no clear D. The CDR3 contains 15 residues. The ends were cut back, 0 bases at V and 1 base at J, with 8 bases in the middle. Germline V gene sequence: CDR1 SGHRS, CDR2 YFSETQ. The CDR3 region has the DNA TGCGCCAGCAGCTTGGAGGGCCCGTCCTACAATGAGCAGTTCTTC. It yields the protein CASSLEGPSYNEQFF.

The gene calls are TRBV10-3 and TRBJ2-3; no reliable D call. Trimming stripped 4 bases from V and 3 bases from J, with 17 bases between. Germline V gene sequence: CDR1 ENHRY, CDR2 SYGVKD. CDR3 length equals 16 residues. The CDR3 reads CAISVGGVETTDTQYF. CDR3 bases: TGTGCCATCAGTGTAGGTGGGGTGGAGACTACAGATACGCAGTATTTT.

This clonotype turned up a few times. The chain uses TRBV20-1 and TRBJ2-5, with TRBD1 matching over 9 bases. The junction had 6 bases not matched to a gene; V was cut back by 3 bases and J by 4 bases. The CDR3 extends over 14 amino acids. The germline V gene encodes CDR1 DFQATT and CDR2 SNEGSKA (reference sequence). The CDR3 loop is CSASIGTGRETQYF. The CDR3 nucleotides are TGCAGTGCTAGTATTGGGACAGGGAGAGAGACCCAGTACTTC.

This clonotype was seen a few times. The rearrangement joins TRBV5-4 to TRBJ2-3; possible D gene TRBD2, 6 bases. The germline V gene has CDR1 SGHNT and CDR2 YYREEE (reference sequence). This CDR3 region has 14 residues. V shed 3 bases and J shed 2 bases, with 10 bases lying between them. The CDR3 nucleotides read TGTGCCAGCAGCTCGGGACTCCACACAGATACGCAGTATTTT. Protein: CASSSGLHTDTQYF.

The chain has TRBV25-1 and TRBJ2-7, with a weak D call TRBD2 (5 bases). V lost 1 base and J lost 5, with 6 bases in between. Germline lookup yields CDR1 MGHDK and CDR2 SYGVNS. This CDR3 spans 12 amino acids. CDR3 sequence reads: CASSESGDEQYF. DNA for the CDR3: TGTGCCAGCAGTGAATCCGGGGACGAGCAGTACTTC.

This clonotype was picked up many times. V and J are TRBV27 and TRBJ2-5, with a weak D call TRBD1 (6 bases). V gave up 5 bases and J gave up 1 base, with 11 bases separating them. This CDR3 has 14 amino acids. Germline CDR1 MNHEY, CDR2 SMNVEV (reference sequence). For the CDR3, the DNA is TGTGCCAGCAGTGAGTACAGGGCCCAAGAGACCCAGTACTTC. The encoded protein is CASSEYRAQETQYF.

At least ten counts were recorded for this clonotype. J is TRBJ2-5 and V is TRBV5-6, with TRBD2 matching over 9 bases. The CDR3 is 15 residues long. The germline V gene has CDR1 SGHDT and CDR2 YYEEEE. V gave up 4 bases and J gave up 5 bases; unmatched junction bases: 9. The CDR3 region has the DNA TGTGCCAGCAGCCTAGTAGCGGGAGCGGGTGAGACCCAGTACTTC. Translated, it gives CASSLVAGAGETQYF.

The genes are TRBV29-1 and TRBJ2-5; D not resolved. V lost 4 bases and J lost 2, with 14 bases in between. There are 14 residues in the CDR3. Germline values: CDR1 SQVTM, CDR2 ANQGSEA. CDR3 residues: CSVVRKERQETQYF. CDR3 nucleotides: TGCAGCGTTGTCCGGAAGGAAAGGCAAGAGACCCAGTACTTC.

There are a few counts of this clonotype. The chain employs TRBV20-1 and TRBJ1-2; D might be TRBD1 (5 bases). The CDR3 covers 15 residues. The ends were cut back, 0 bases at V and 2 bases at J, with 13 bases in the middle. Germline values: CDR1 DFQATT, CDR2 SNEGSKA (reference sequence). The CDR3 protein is CSARDGKGTNYGYTF. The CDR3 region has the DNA TGCAGTGCTAGAGATGGGAAGGGGACCAACTATGGCTACACCTTC.

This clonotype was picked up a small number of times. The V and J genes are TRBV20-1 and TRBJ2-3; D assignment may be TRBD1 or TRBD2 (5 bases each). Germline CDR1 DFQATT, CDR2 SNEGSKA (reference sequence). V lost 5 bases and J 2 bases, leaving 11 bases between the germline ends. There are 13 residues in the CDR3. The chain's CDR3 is CSACDGATDTQYF. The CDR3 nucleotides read TGCAGTGCTTGCGACGGGGCCACAGATACGCAGTATTTT.

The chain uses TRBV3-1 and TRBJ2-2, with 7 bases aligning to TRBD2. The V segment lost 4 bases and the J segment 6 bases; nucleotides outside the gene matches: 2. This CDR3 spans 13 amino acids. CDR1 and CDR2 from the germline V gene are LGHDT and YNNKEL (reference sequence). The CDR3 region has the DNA TGTGCCAGCAGCCGACTAGCAGCCGGGGAGCTGTTTTTT. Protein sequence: CASSRLAAGELFF. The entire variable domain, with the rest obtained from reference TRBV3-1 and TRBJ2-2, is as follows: DTAVSQTPKYLVTQMGNDKSIKCEQNLGHDTMYWYKQDSKKFLKIMFSYNNKELIINETVPNRFSPKSPDKAHLNLHINSLELGDSAVYFCASSRLAAGELFFGEGSRLTVL.

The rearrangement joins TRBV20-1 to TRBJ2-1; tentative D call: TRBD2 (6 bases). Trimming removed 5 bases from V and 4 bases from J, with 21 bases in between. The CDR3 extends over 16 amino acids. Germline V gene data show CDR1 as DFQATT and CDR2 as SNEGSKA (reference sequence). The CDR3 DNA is TGCAGTGCTTCCACTTTAGCGGACCCGGGGTACAATGAGCAGTTCTTC. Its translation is CSASTLADPGYNEQFF.

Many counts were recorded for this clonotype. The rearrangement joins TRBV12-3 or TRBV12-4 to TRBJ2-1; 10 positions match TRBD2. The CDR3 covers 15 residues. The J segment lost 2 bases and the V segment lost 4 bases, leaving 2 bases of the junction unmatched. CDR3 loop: CASSSLAGAYNEQFF. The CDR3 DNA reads TGTGCCAGCAGTTCCCTAGCGGGAGCCTACAATGAGCAGTTCTTC.

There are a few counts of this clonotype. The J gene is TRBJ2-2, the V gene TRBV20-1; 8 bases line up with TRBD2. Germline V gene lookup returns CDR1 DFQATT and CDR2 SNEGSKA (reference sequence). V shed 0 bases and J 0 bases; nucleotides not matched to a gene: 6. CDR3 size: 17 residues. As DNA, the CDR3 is TGCAGTGCTAGAGATGTGGCTAGCGGGTCGAACACCGGGGAGCTGTTTTTT. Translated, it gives CSARDVASGSNTGELFF.

The CDR3 here is CASSYSESYNEQFF. The CDR3 bases are TGTGCCAGCAGTTACTCCGAGTCCTACAATGAGCAGTTCTTC. The rearrangement joins TRBV6-2 or TRBV6-3 to TRBJ2-1; D is ambiguous. Germline V gene data show CDR1 as MNHEY and CDR2 as SVGEGT. V was cut by 0 bases and J by 1 base, with 4 bases left in between. CDR3 length: 14 residues.

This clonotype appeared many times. CDR3 sequence reads: CASSLLGLAGEWVYNEQFF. The CDR3 region has the DNA TGTGCCAGCAGCCTCCTGGGACTAGCGGGAGAATGGGTCTACAATGAGCAGTTCTTC. The chain is built from TRBV2 and TRBJ2-1, with 14 bases aligning to TRBD2. Germline V CDR1 and CDR2: SNHLY, FYNNEI. J was trimmed by 3 bases and V by 6 bases; bases with no gene match: 13. The CDR3 sequence is 19 residues long.

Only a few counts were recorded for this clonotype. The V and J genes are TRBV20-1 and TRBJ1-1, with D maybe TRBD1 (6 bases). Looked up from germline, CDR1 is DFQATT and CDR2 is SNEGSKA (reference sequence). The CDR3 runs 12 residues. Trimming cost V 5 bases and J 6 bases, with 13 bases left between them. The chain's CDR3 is CSAGDRWAEAFF. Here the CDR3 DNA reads TGCAGTGCTGGTGACAGGTGGGCTGAAGCTTTCTTT.

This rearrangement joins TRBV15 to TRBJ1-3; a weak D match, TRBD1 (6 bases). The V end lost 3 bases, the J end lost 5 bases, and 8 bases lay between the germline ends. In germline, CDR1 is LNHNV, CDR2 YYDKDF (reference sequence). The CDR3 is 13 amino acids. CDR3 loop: CATSRDSRNTIYF. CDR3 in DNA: TGTGCCACCAGCAGGGACAGCCGAAACACCATATATTTT.

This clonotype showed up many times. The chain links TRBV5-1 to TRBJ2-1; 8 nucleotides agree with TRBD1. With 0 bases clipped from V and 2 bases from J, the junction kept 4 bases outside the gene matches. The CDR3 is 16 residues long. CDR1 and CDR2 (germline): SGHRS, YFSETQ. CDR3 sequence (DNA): TGCGCCAGCAGCTTGGTTCGGGACAGGACCTACAATGAGCAGTTCTTC. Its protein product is CASSLVRDRTYNEQFF.

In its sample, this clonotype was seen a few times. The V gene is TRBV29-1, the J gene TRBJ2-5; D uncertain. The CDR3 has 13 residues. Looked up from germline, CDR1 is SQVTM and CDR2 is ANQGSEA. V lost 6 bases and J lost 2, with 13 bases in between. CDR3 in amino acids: CSVQALPQETQYF. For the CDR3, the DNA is TGCAGCGTCCAGGCTCTTCCTCAAGAGACCCAGTACTTC.

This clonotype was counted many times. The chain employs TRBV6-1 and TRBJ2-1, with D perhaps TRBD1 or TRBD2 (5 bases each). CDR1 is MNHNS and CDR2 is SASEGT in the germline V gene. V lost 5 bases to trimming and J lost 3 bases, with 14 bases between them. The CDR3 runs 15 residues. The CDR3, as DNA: TGTGCCAGCAGTCAATCCGGGACCCTCTACAATGAGCAGTTCTTC. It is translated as CASSQSGTLYNEQFF.